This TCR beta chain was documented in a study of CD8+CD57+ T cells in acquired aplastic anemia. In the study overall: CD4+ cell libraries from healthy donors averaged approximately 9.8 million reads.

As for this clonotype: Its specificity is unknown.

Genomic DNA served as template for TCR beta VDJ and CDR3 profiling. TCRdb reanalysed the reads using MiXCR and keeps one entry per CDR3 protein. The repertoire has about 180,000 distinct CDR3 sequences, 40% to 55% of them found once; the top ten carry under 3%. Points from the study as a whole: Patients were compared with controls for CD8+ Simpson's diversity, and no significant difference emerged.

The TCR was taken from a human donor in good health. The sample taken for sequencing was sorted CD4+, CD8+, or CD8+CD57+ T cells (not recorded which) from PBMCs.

The CDR3 DNA sequence: TGTGCCAGCAATAAGGACGGGGGGAGCTCCTACGAGCAGTACTTC. Encoded protein: CASNKDGGSSYEQYF. V and J are TRBV6-1 and TRBJ2-7, with TRBD2 matching 7 bases. Trimming removed 7 bases from V and 0 bases from J; junction bases left unmatched: 9. The CDR3 is 15 residues long. CDR1 is MNHNS and CDR2 is SASEGT in the germline V gene.